The 13 T cell receptor beta chains listed next were all sequenced from one sample in a study of T cells after yellow fever vaccination. One entry per CDR3 protein results from TCRdb running MiXCR on the 5' RACE reads. Among about 310,000 distinct CDR3 sequences listed, around 3.9% were seen once. The material sequenced was PBMCs, taken on the day of the yellow fever booster vaccination. Receptor source: a man between 18 and 35 years old who received the YFV17D yellow fever vaccine.

This rearrangement joins TRBV5-1 to TRBJ1-2, with D possibly TRBD1 on 6 matching bases. This CDR3 region has 13 residues. Germline V CDR1 and CDR2: SGHRS, YFSETQ. V lost 0 bases, J lost 5 bases, and 8 bases lay in between. The DNA for the CDR3 is TGCGCCAGCAGCTTGGCCGGACAGTATGGCTACACCTTC. Its protein is CASSLAGQYGYTF.

This rearrangement joins TRBV5-1 to TRBJ2-7; 11 bases agree with TRBD2. This CDR3 contains 15 residues. Per germline, CDR1 SGHRS and CDR2 YFSETQ. With 0 bases clipped from V and 7 bases from J, the junction kept 6 bases outside the gene matches. In nucleotides, the CDR3 is TGCGCCAGCAGCTTGGGGACTAGCGGGTTCGGGGAGCAGTACGTC. Encoded protein: CASSLGTSGFGEQYV.

This clonotype came up many times. The chain couples TRBV7-2 to TRBJ2-5; D is perhaps TRBD2 (6 bases). Trimming removed 8 bases at V and 5 bases at J, with 12 bases between. Germline V CDR1 and CDR2: SGHTA, FQGNSA. CDR3 length: 12 residues. The CDR3 bases are TGTGCCAGCGGGGGGTACGGCGAGACCCAGTACTTC. Translating it yields CASGGYGETQYF.

This clonotype was observed at least ten times. The chain employs TRBV6-2 or TRBV6-3 and TRBJ2-3, with TRBD1 as a possible D gene (6 bases). V was pared by 2 bases and J by 9 bases, with 18 bases between. Germline lookup yields CDR1 MNHEY and CDR2 SVGEGT. This CDR3 has 15 amino acids. The CDR3 loop reads CASSYEGGTPGTQYF. For the CDR3, the DNA is TGTGCCAGCAGTTACGAAGGGGGAACCCCAGGGACGCAGTATTTT.

The rearrangement joins TRBV4-3 to TRBJ2-7; 10 nucleotides line up with TRBD1. Germline V gives CDR1 LGHNA, CDR2 YSLEER. Unmatched junction bases numbered 2, after V lost 0 bases and J lost 3 bases. The CDR3 is made up of 15 amino acids. CDR3 sequence (DNA): TGCGCCAGCAGCCAAGATGGGACAGGGGTCTACGAGCAGTACTTC. Its translation: CASSQDGTGVYEQYF.

This clonotype occurred many times. This CDR3 reads CASSLVTRGGVVTQYF. The CDR3 nucleotides read TGTGCCAGCAGCTTAGTTACTCGCGGGGGGGTGGTGACCCAGTACTTC. This rearrangement joins TRBV7-2 to TRBJ2-5; 9 bases fit TRBD2. Trimming at V came to 1 base and at J to 7 bases, leaving 10 bases not matched to a gene. From germline, CDR1 is SGHTA and CDR2 FQGNSA. The CDR3 has 16 amino acids.

The chain recombines TRBV5-8 with TRBJ2-5; tentative D call: TRBD1 (6 bases). Per the germline V gene, CDR1 is SGHTS and CDR2 is YDEGEE. The ends were cut back, 0 bases at V and 1 base at J, with 13 bases in the middle. This CDR3 region has 16 residues. The CDR3 loop reads CASSLGQGPRQETQYF. CDR3 DNA: TGTGCCAGCAGCTTGGGGCAGGGGCCACGCCAAGAGACCCAGTACTTC.

This clonotype was seen ten or more times. The V gene is TRBV5-1, the J gene TRBJ2-7; 13 bases are shared with TRBD2. CDR3 length: 15 amino acids. V shed 4 bases and J 6 bases; nucleotides not matched to a gene: 7. From germline, CDR1 is SGHRS and CDR2 YFSETQ. The CDR3 here is CASSPGLAGESEQYF. The CDR3, as DNA: TGCGCCAGCAGCCCCGGACTAGCGGGGGAAAGCGAGCAGTACTTC.

This clonotype was seen ten or more times. CDR3 residues: CASSLEGRERNNEKLFF. CDR3 bases: TGTGCCAGCAGCTTAGAGGGCCGGGAAAGAAATAATGAAAAACTGTTTTTT. This chain joins TRBV7-2 and TRBJ1-4; D uncertain. CDR3 length: 17 residues. V gave up 1 base and J gave up 4 bases, with 16 bases separating them. The germline V gene encodes CDR1 SGHTA and CDR2 FQGNSA.

The chain employs TRBV29-1 and TRBJ2-2; D not certain. The length of the CDR3 is 14 residues. CDR1 and CDR2 (germline): SQVTM, ANQGSEA. V was cut by 3 bases and J by 0 bases, with 8 bases left in between. CDR3 nucleotides: TGCAGCGTTGAGGGCACCTCGAACACCGGGGAGCTGTTTTTT. This encodes CSVEGTSNTGELFF.

There are many counts of this clonotype. The gene calls are TRBV24-1 and TRBJ2-1; no firm D call. The CDR3 is 13 residues long. The V gene lost 5 bases and the J gene lost 8 bases, with 12 bases spanning the gap. Germline V gene sequence: CDR1 KGHDR, CDR2 SFDVKD. CDR3 region: CATSVGSSYEQFF. CDR3 nucleotides: TGTGCCACCAGTGTTGGCAGTTCGTATGAGCAGTTCTTC.

This clonotype has a count of ten or more. The chain joins TRBV5-4 to TRBJ2-2; D gene unclear. Deletions cut 3 bases from V and 1 base from J, with 10 bases between. The CDR3 extends over 15 amino acids. Per the germline V gene, CDR1 is SGHNT and CDR2 is YYREEE (reference sequence). The CDR3 nucleotides are TGTGCCAGCAGCTCCCCCACGGGGAACACCGGGGAGCTGTTTTTT. Translated: CASSSPTGNTGELFF.

This clonotype was counted ten times or more. The chain uses TRBV5-1 and TRBJ1-1, with unresolved D. Germline V gives CDR1 SGHRS, CDR2 YFSETQ. The CDR3 extends over 14 amino acids. The ends were cut back, 4 bases at V and 3 bases at J, with 13 bases in the middle. The CDR3: CASSPSSSDTEAFF. CDR3 DNA: TGCGCCAGCAGCCCGAGCTCGAGTGACACTGAAGCTTTCTTT.